This TCR beta chain was documented in a study of cytomegalovirus exposure and HLA in healthy donors. Turning to the study itself: Of the donors genotyped, several hundred in all, about 82% fell in the Caucasian-associated ancestry cluster. General study results and limits: Only CMV serostatus was available as immune exposure information. Among the sequence variants, a highly shared cluster was likely an artifact of sequencing. Most subjects had HLA-A and HLA-B alleles reportedly predicted accurately by TCR beta sequences.

Trimming cost V 4 bases and J 0 bases; bases outside gene matches: 3. CDR3 length equals 15 residues. The germline V gene has CDR1 SNHLY and CDR2 FYNNEI. 60 Vbeta and 13 Jbeta primers were used in PCR. Produced via immunoSEQ multiplex PCR; TCRdb's table is partial and in-frame only. The repertoire holds fewer than 250,000 clones, with roughly 73% as singletons. Note on this clone: Its antigen is currently unknown.

This chain uses TRBV2 with TRBJ2-7; 10 bases agree with TRBD2. Sequencing input: PBMCs. This TCR was sampled from a woman younger than 45 in good health and CMV-seropositive. The CDR3 DNA is TGTGCCAGCAGTGCGGCTAGCGGGAGCTCCTACGAGCAGTACTTC. This sequence encodes CASSAASGSSYEQYF.